A single sample is the source of the 13 T cell receptor beta chains below, sequenced in a study of T cells in Graves' hyperthyroidism and ophthalmopathy. Using RNA transcripts as the source, TCR beta CDR3 regions were amplified. RT-PCR in the first round (using the HTBI primer set) targeted the TCR CDR3. MiXCR was run by TCRdb on the multiplex PCR reads, yielding one entry per CDR3 protein. The sample shows about 710,000 distinct CDR3 sequences, less than 20% of them seen only once. Material for sequencing was blood. These receptors came from a man in his late teens or twenties with Graves' hyperthyroidism.

With regard to this clonotype: Since a much larger clone is just one base distant, this may be a read error. The chain joins TRBV3-1 to TRBJ1-2; 9 positions agree with TRBD1. CDR1 is LGHDT and CDR2 is YNNKEL in the germline V gene (reference sequence). CDR3 length equals 16 residues. CDR3 nucleotide sequence: TGTGCCAGCGGCCAAGTGGGACAGGGATACAACTATGGCTACACCTTC. It encodes CASGQVGQGYNYGYTF.

This clonotype was seen more than once but under ten times. This chain joins TRBV27 and TRBJ1-5; the D is unclear. Germline-derived CDR1 and CDR2 are MNHEY and SMNVEV (reference sequence). The CDR3 runs 13 residues. The ends were cut back, 7 bases at V and 8 bases at J, with 15 bases in the middle. CDR3 amino acids: CASTPRAGKPQHF. DNA for the CDR3: TGTGCCAGCACTCCCCGGGCGGGTAAGCCCCAGCATTTT.

This clonotype has more than one count but fewer than ten. The chain combines TRBV28 with TRBJ2-4; D possibly corresponds to TRBD2 (6 bases). Trimming stripped 5 bases from V and 6 bases from J, with 8 bases between. There are 12 residues in the CDR3. Per the germline V gene, CDR1 is MDHEN and CDR2 is SYDVKM. The CDR3: CASSQTRNIQYF. The CDR3 nucleotides are TGTGCCAGCAGTCAGACTAGAAACATTCAGTACTTC.

The chain recombines TRBV28 with TRBJ1-1; 10 nucleotides align to TRBD1. Germline CDR1 and CDR2: MDHEN and SYDVKM. After removal of 4 bases from V and 3 bases from J, the junction contained 5 bases not matched to a gene. The CDR3 contains 15 residues. The CDR3: CASSSPGTGDTEAFF. The CDR3 coding sequence is TGTGCCAGCAGTTCCCCCGGGACAGGGGACACTGAAGCTTTCTTT.

The CDR3 bases are TGCAGCGTTGTTGAGCAGGGGCCCGGGGCCAACGTCCTGACTTTC. Translation gives CSVVEQGPGANVLTF. The chain uses TRBV29-1 and TRBJ2-6, with D possibly being TRBD1 (6 bases). The V gene's germline CDR1 is SQVTM and CDR2 ANQGSEA. The CDR3 contains 15 residues. Trimming pared 4 bases from V and 4 bases from J, leaving 14 bases between.

The sample holds many counts of this clonotype. This chain uses TRBV7-3 with TRBJ2-3; tentatively, D is TRBD1 or TRBD2 (5 bases each). Germline CDR1 reads SGHTA; CDR2 reads FQGTGA. The CDR3 runs 13 residues. V lost 2 bases and J 4 bases, leaving 7 bases between the germline ends. This CDR3 reads CASSLRGSDTQYF. The CDR3 DNA reads as TGTGCCAGCAGCTTACGGGGCTCAGATACGCAGTATTTT.

The chain has TRBV3-1 and TRBJ1-1, with TRBD1 matching 7 bases. The V gene end was trimmed by 4 bases and the J gene end by 4 bases; junction bases not matched to a gene: 15. Germline CDR1 reads LGHDT; CDR2 reads YNNKEL (reference sequence). This CDR3 region has 17 residues. The CDR3 DNA is TGTGCCAGCAGCCCCATACAATGGGACAGTGGTAGCACTGAAGCTTTCTTT. Amino acids: CASSPIQWDSGSTEAFF.

This clonotype was observed at least ten times. The chain joins TRBV2 to TRBJ2-5, with 8 bases identical to TRBD2. Trimming cost V 7 bases and J 5 bases; bases outside gene matches: 9. The CDR3 consists of 14 residues. The V gene's germline CDR1 is SNHLY and CDR2 FYNNEI. CDR3: CASKTSGAAETQYF. The CDR3 coding sequence is TGTGCCAGCAAAACTAGCGGAGCTGCGGAGACCCAGTACTTC.

This rearrangement joins TRBV15 to TRBJ1-2; unclear D gene. The CDR3 consists of 14 residues. Germline V gene sequence: CDR1 LNHNV, CDR2 YYDKDF (reference sequence). The ends were cut back, 4 bases at V and 7 bases at J, with 16 bases in the middle. The CDR3, as DNA: TGTGCCACCAGCACCGCGAGGCCCGCCACTGGCTACACCTTC. Translation: CATSTARPATGYTF.

On this clonotype: A much larger clone differs by one base, so this may be a read error. The chain links TRBV30 to TRBJ2-1; D is unresolved. The CDR3 length is 13 residues. The germline V gene encodes CDR1 GTSNPN and CDR2 SVGIG (reference sequence). CDR3 sequence reads: CAWSVGIYNEQSF. CDR3 in DNA: TGTGCCTGGAGTGTGGGGATTTACAATGAGCAGTCCTTC.

The V and J genes are TRBV5-8 and TRBJ2-7; 9 nucleotides line up with TRBD1. CDR1 and CDR2 from the germline V gene are SGHTS and YDEGEE. The CDR3 totals 15 residues. Trimming removed 2 bases from V and 2 bases from J; junction bases left unmatched: 5. CDR3 sequence reads: CASSFLDRGTYEQYF. DNA for the CDR3: TGTGCCAGCAGCTTTCTAGACAGGGGGACCTACGAGCAGTACTTC.

Ten or more counts support this clonotype. The chain carries TRBV3-1 and TRBJ2-1; a possible D gene is TRBD1 (6 bases). CDR3 size: 16 residues. Germline V gene data show CDR1 as LGHDT and CDR2 as YNNKEL (reference sequence). Trimming took off 1 base at V and 7 bases at J, with 17 bases between the two ends. CDR3 protein: CASSQGTVTTQNEQFF. Written as DNA, the CDR3 is TGTGCCAGCAGCCAAGGGACAGTAACCACCCAAAATGAGCAGTTCTTC.

The chain joins TRBV29-1 to TRBJ2-1; 13 positions agree with TRBD2. Germline V gene sequence: CDR1 SQVTM, CDR2 ANQGSEA. V shed 5 bases, J shed 9 bases, and the junction held 4 bases outside the gene matches. The CDR3 runs 13 residues. Here the CDR3 reads CSVTGLAGSEQFF. CDR3 nucleotide sequence: TGCAGCGTTACGGGACTAGCGGGAAGTGAGCAGTTCTTC.